The present T cell receptor (beta chain) was sequenced within a study of T cell repertoires in cytomegalovirus infection (dated 2019 in TCRdb). In terms of the full investigation: Because public TCR beta signatures pointed to carriage of CMV infection together with the matching HLA type, the HLA type of each donor mattered for the analysis. Summary of the overall study and its limitations: In the ex vivo response, HLA-C-restricted CMV-specific TCR beta clonotypes were dominant, and in two of eight donors the single most frequent clonotype came from this HLA-C-restricted group. Cumulative frequency of public TCR beta family members discriminated carriers of CMV infection plus the relevant HLA type in this cohort and an independent roughly 330-donor cohort.

In regard to this clonotype: The clone's antigen remains unknown. Base qualities are missing; no much larger clone stands one base away.

A distance of 6 bases separates the germline ends of V and J, which lose 4 bases and 6 bases respectively. CDR1 and CDR2 were assigned from the germline V gene (reference sequence) as SEHNR and FQNEAQ. Counted from cysteine to phenylalanine, this CDR3 has 12 amino acids. Only CDR3 DNA remains: 36 bases, in frame from the first base. Instrument used: Illumina HiSeq 1500. TCRdb itself trimmed the public reads at Q25 with fastp, ran MiXCR and retained productive beta chains. Rows merge per CDR3 protein into single entries with the most common DNA and genes. This sample lists about 360,000 distinct CDR3 sequences; 15% to 20% were detected once. 8.5% to 10% of the sample belongs to the ten largest clones.

Sequencing used PBMCs. The chain couples TRBV7-9 to TRBJ2-2; no D gene is confidently identified. The source of this sequence is a human donor in good health (CMV status not recorded). Some clones in this sample may be carry-over from other donors' samples. The DNA sequence follows: TGTGCCAGCAGCTCCTCGTCCGGGGAGCTGTTTTTT. Translated, it gives CASSSSSGELFF.